The subject of this entry is one T cell receptor beta chain. Its target is not known. The data were taken from a study of cytomegalovirus exposure and HLA in healthy donors. Whole-study context: It was reported in a later analysis that the 100 to 150 validation repertoires used the same platform as the roughly 670 first-cohort repertoires.

The data were produced by immunoSEQ multiplex PCR, yet TCRdb's version contains in-frame clones alone and is incomplete. The data hold some 100,000 clones, with about 90% observed a single time. Study-wide results and limits: Rare TCR sequences dominated, though some public TCRs recurred in many donors.

This sequence was found in a young woman in good health and CMV-seronegative. Sequences were obtained from PBMCs.

CDR3 loop: CASSEWNEDRAGWQPQHF. The DNA for the CDR3 is TGCGCCAGCAGTGAGTGGAATGAGGACAGGGCAGGATGGCAGCCCCAGCATTTT. The gene calls are TRBV10-1 and TRBJ1-5, with 8 nucleotides matching TRBD1. In germline, CDR1 is WNHNN, CDR2 SYGVQD (reference sequence). After removal of 1 base from V and 7 bases from J, the junction contained 15 bases not matched to a gene. The CDR3 extends over 18 amino acids.